This T cell receptor beta chain was recorded in a study of control samples from healthy donors and cancer patients. CDR1 and CDR2 (germline): MNHEY, SMNVEV (reference sequence). There are 15 residues in the CDR3. The V end lost 8 bases, the J end lost 0 bases, and 13 bases lay between the germline ends. Method: immunoSEQ multiplex PCR; TCRdb's copy keeps in-frame clones and lacks some. The sample yields 120,000 or so clones, approximately 89% seen once. The sequencing sample was made of blood. The source of this sequence is a man aged 60 to 69 in good health. The chain links TRBV27 to TRBJ1-4, with TRBD1 as a possible D gene (6 bases). The CDR3 reads CASRPGTSTNEKLFF. The CDR3 DNA reads as TGTGCCAGCCGTCCCGGGACATCAACTAATGAAAAACTGTTTTTT.